Below are 15 T cell receptor beta chains sequenced from a single sample in a study of metastatic and nonmetastatic thyroid tumors. TCRdb re-called clones via MiXCR from the PCR reads. Among just over 40,000 clones listed, over 10% were seen once. Before thyroid surgery, none of the patients had received any treatment. The specimen sequenced was blood. Receptor source: a female donor with papillary thyroid cancer or a benign thyroid nodule (not recorded which). Some clones in this sample may be carry-over from other donors' samples.

Note on this clone: One junction end disagrees with the germline gene, perhaps due to a read error. This chain uses TRBV20-1 with TRBJ2-7, with a tentative D call TRBD1 (5 bases). Per the germline V gene, CDR1 is DFQATT and CDR2 is SNEGSKA (reference sequence). This CDR3 has 14 residues. This CDR3 is CSDRDPSTVNEQYF. The CDR3 DNA reads as TGCAGTGATAGAGACCCTTCGACAGTTAACGAGCAGTACTTC.

A few counts support this clone. This rearrangement joins TRBV24-1 to TRBJ1-2; the D gene is possibly TRBD1 (6 bases). With 4 bases removed from V and 8 bases from J, the gap between germline ends came to 16 bases. The CDR3 runs to 14 residues. Germline CDR1 reads KGHDR; CDR2 reads SFDVKD. CDR3 DNA: TGTGCCACCAGTGACCCAGGGACATCCAACGGCTACACCTTC. Protein product: CATSDPGTSNGYTF.

Ten or more counts support this clone. The V call is TRBV20-1, the J call TRBJ1-5; the D gene is possibly TRBD1 (5 bases). The V end lost 1 base, the J end lost 6 bases, and 10 bases lay between the germline ends. The CDR3 sequence is 13 residues long. Germline CDR1 is DFQATT and CDR2 is SNEGSKA (reference sequence). The CDR3 DNA follows: TGCAGTGCTAGAGCTGGCGGGGGTCAGCCCCAGCATTTT. Translated: CSARAGGGQPQHF.

In its sample, this clone was seen many times. The chain carries TRBV15 and TRBJ2-3, with D unclear. In germline, CDR1 is LNHNV, CDR2 YYDKDF (reference sequence). The CDR3 is 15 residues long. Trimming shortened V by 1 base and J by 0 bases, and 8 bases separated the two germline ends. DNA of the CDR3: TGTGCCACCAGCAGAGGTGGGTCTAGCACAGATACGCAGTATTTT. This sequence encodes CATSRGGSSTDTQYF. Combining the CDR3 with reference TRBV15 and TRBJ2-3 gives the whole variable domain DAMVIQNPRYQVTQFGKPVTLSCSQTLNHNVMYWYQQKSSQAPKLLFHYYDKDFNNEADTPDNFQSRRPNTSFCFLDIRSPGLGDTAMYLCATSRGGSSTDTQYFGPGTRLTVL.

This clone was counted ten times or more. CDR3 nucleotide sequence: TGTGCCAGCACCGCACAGGGGTCACCATACAATGAGCAGTTCTTC. It encodes CASTAQGSPYNEQFF. V and J are TRBV13 and TRBJ2-1, with 7 nucleotides matching TRBD1. The V gene's germline CDR1 is PRHDT and CDR2 FYEKMQ (reference sequence). CDR3 length: 15 residues. V shed 7 bases and J 4 bases; nucleotides not matched to a gene: 10.

This chain joins TRBV5-1 and TRBJ1-6; 9 bases agree with TRBD1. The CDR3 runs to 14 residues. J gave up 9 bases and V 5 bases, and 6 bases lay outside the gene matches. Germline CDR1 SGHRS, CDR2 YFSETQ. The CDR3 sequence: CASSSGQGLSPLHF. DNA of the CDR3: TGCGCCAGCAGTTCGGGACAGGGCCTTTCACCCCTCCACTTT. The variable domain in full, completed from reference TRBV5-1 and TRBJ1-6, reads KAGVTQTPRYLIKTRGQQVTLSCSPISGHRSVSWYQQTPGQGLQFLFEYFSETQRNKGNFPGRFSGRQFSNSRSEMNVSTLELGDSALYLCASSSGQGLSPLHFGNGTRLTVT.

The chain employs TRBV28 and TRBJ1-1, with a weak D call TRBD1 (6 bases). In germline, CDR1 is MDHEN, CDR2 SYDVKM. The V and J ends lost 4 bases and 1 base respectively, with 10 bases between them. This CDR3 is 14 amino acids long. This CDR3 reads CASSWTVKNTEAFF. The CDR3 DNA sequence: TGTGCCAGCAGTTGGACAGTTAAGAACACTGAAGCTTTCTTT.

The gene calls are TRBV9 and TRBJ2-3, with D unclear. There are 15 residues in the CDR3. V was trimmed by 4 bases and J by 2 bases, leaving 14 bases between them. Germline CDR1 SGDLS, CDR2 YYNGEE. CDR3 sequence (DNA): TGTGCCAGCAGCCCATCCGTAGGGCACACAGATACGCAGTATTTT. Translating gives CASSPSVGHTDTQYF.

This sequence joins TRBV15 and TRBJ2-1, with D unresolved. Germline V gives CDR1 LNHNV, CDR2 YYDKDF (reference sequence). Trimming cost V 4 bases and J 0 bases, with 10 bases left between them. The CDR3 contains 15 residues. The chain's CDR3 is CATSISTDSYNEQFF. As DNA, the CDR3 is TGTGCCACCAGCATATCTACAGACTCCTACAATGAGCAGTTCTTC.

This clone was found many times. The genes are TRBV7-6 and TRBJ2-1; tentatively, D is TRBD1 (5 bases). CDR3 length equals 12 residues. In germline, CDR1 is SGHVS, CDR2 FNYEAQ. The V end lost 3 bases, the J end lost 12 bases, and 12 bases lay between the germline ends. CDR3 protein: CASSFDSSRQFF. The CDR3 DNA reads TGTGCCAGCAGCTTCGACAGCAGTAGGCAGTTCTTC.

This clone has at least ten counts. The chain links TRBV27 to TRBJ2-1; no firm D call. CDR3 size: 15 residues. Germline V lookup: CDR1 MNHEY, CDR2 SMNVEV (reference sequence). V was shortened by 1 base and J by 1 base, with 8 bases between the two germline ends. The CDR3 DNA follows: TGTGCCAGCAGTTTATTGTGGGGATCCTACAATGAGCAGTTCTTC. It encodes CASSLLWGSYNEQFF.

This clone was found many times. Germline is not matched at one junction end, which may reflect a read error. This chain joins TRBV24-1 and TRBJ2-7; 9 bases map to TRBD2. This CDR3 contains 15 residues. Germline CDR1 and CDR2: KGHDR and SFDVKD. CDR3 residues: CATSKGGRASDEQYF. In DNA, the CDR3 is TGTGCCACGAGCAAGGGCGGGAGGGCCTCCGACGAGCAGTACTTC.

Many counts were recorded for this clone. The chain uses TRBV5-1 and TRBJ1-3; D not resolved. V shed 3 bases and J shed 2 bases, with 6 bases lying between them. The CDR3 has 13 residues. Germline loops: CDR1 SGHRS, CDR2 YFSETQ. The CDR3 DNA sequence: TGCGCCAGCAGCTCCGTCCCTGGAAACACCATATATTTT. Translated, it gives CASSSVPGNTIYF.

This clone showed up many times. The CDR3 is CASSEGRKGTDTQYF. The CDR3 DNA reads TGTGCCAGCAGTGAGGGGCGGAAGGGCACAGATACGCAGTATTTT. The chain carries TRBV2 and TRBJ2-3, with D tentatively TRBD1 (5 bases). The CDR3 contains 15 residues. Germline values: CDR1 SNHLY, CDR2 FYNNEI. V shed 3 bases and J shed 1 base, with 11 bases lying between them.

This clone was found many times. The chain links TRBV5-1 to TRBJ2-3; D might be TRBD2 (6 bases). The length of the CDR3 is 14 residues. Between the trimmed V and J ends, which lost 10 bases and 2 bases, there was a span of 17 bases. In germline, CDR1 is SGHRS, CDR2 YFSETQ. The CDR3 here is CAAGRASPTDTQYF. CDR3 in DNA: TGCGCCGCGGGGCGGGCCTCACCCACAGATACGCAGTATTTT.